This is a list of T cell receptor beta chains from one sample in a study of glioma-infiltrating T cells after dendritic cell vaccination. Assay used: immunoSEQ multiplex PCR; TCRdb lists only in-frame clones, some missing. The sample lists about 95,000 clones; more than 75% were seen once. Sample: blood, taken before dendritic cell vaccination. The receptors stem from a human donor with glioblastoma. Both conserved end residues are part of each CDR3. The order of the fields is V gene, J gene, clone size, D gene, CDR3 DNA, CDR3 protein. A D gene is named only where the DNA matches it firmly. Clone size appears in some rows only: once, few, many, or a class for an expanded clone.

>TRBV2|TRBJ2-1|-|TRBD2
TGTGCCAGCACCGGGGGGACTAGCCTGAATGAGCAGTTCTTC
CASTGGTSLNEQFF
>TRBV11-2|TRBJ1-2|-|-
TGTGCCAGCAGCCCCGGGGTGGCAGGCTACACCTTC
CASSPGVAGYTF
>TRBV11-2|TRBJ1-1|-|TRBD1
TGTGCCAGCAGCTTAAGGGGGCGGGTGAACACTGAAGCTTTCTTT
CASSLRGRVNTEAFF
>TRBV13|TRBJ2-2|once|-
TGTGCCAGCATCGACCCCTCCGAGGCCGGGGAGCTGTTTTTT
CASIDPSEAGELFF
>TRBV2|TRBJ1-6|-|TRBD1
TGTGCCAGCAGACGGGACAGCTCCTATAATTCACCCCTCCACTTT
CASRRDSSYNSPLHF
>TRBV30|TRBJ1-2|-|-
TGTGCCTGGAACCCTATGGGTGGGGCGTCCACCTTC
CAWNPMGGASTF
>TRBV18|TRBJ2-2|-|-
TGTGCCAGCTCACCAAGGACTACACCTCCCGGGGAGCTGTTTTTT
CASSPRTTPPGELFF
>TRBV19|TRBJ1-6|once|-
TGTGCCAGTAGTATAGATGGCGGAAATTCACCCCTCCACTTT
CASSIDGGNSPLHF
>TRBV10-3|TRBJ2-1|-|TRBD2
TGTGCCATCAGTGGTAGCGGGGGGGCTTGGAATGAGCAGTTCTTC
CAISGSGGAWNEQFF
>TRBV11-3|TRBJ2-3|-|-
TGTGCCAGCAGCTTAGTTTCCGGGAGATCCACAGATACGCAGTATTTT
CASSLVSGRSTDTQYF
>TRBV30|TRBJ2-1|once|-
TGTGCCTGGAGCGGATTGGGGTATTCGGGCAGGGGGGTAAGCTCCTACAATGAGCAGTTCTTC
CAWSGLGYSGRGVSSYNEQFF
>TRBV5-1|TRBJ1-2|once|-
TGCGCCAGCAGCTTGGTTCAGGGGAGCGGCTATGGCTACACCTTC
CASSLVQGSGYGYTF
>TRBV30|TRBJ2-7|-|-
TGTGCCTGGAGTGTAACCGAGGGGACTTTCGTCAACGAGCAGTACTTC
CAWSVTEGTFVNEQYF
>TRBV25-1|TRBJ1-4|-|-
TGTGCCAGCAGTGAATACGGCAGGGATGAAAAACTGTTTTTT
CASSEYGRDEKLFF
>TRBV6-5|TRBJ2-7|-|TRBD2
TGTGCCAGCAGCGGGGGGGCCCCCTACGAGCAGTACTTC
CASSGGAPYEQYF
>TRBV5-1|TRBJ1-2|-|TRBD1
TGCGCCAGCAGCTTGGAGGGGGCGCCGGGGTATAATGGCTACACCTTC
CASSLEGAPGYNGYTF
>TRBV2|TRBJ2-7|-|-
TGTGCCAGCAGTGAACCGAACCTAAGCTCCTACGAGCAGTACTTC
CASSEPNLSSYEQYF
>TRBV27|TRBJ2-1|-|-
TGTGCCAGCACCCGCTATGATGAGCAGTTCTTC
CASTRYDEQFF
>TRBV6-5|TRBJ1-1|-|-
TGTGCCAGCAGTGCTGACAGCGTGAACACTGAAGCTTTCTTT
CASSADSVNTEAFF
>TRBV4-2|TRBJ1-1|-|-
TGTGCCAGCAGCCAAGGGGTCGCAGGGCCCCGAGCTTTCTTT
CASSQGVAGPRAFF
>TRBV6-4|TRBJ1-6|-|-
TGTGCCAGCAGTGACAGCGGGGGACCCCTCCACTTT
CASSDSGGPLHF
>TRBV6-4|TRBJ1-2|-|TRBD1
TGTGCCAGCAGTGCGACAGGGGTTCCGGCTAACTATGGCTACACCTTC
CASSATGVPANYGYTF
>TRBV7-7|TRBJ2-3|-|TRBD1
TGTGCCAGCAGCCTAACAGGGGGCGCAGATACGCAGTATTTT
CASSLTGGADTQYF
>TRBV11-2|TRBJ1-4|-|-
TGTGCCAGCAGCTTAGTGACGGGAAACGAAAAACTGTTTTTT
CASSLVTGNEKLFF
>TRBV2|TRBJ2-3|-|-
TGTGCCAGCAGCGCCGGGGGGCCGGGTACGCAGTATTTT
CASSAGGPGTQYF
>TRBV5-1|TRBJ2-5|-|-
TGCGCCAGCAGTAGGGGTGATATGGAGACCCAGTACTTC
CASSRGDMETQYF
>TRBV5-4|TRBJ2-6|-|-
TGTGCCAGCAGCACTGGTTCGGTAACTGGGGCCAACGTCCTGACTTTC
CASSTGSVTGANVLTF
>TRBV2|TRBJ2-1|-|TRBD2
TGTGCCAGCAGTGGGACTAGCGGGAGTTGGGATGAGCAGTTCTTC
CASSGTSGSWDEQFF
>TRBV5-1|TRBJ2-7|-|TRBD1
TGCGCCAGCAGCACCGGGACAGGGAACGGCGAGCAGTACTTC
CASSTGTGNGEQYF
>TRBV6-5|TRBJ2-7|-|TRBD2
TGTGCCAGCAGAAAGACTAGCGGACTCTCCTACGAGCAGTACTTC
CASRKTSGLSYEQYF
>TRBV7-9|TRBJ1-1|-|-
TGTGCCAGCAGCTTATTGGTCAGGGGGAACACTGAAGCTTTCTTT
CASSLLVRGNTEAFF
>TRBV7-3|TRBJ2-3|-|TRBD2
TGTGCCAGCAGCACCACGGGGGGAATGGCGCAGTATTTT
CASSTTGGMAQYF
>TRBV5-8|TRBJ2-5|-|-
TGTGCCAGCAGCTTGGGTCAGTTTCAAGAGACCCAGTACTTC
CASSLGQFQETQYF
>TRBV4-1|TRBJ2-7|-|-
TGCGCCAGCAGCCAAGAGGGGAGGATCTCCTACGAGCAGTACTTC
CASSQEGRISYEQYF
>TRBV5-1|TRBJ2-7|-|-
TGCGCCAGCAGTTTGCTGCAGGAGCAGTACTTC
CASSLLQEQYF
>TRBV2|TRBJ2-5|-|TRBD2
TGTGCCAGCAGGCTGGGCGGCGGGGGGGCCCAAGAGACCCAGTACTTC
CASRLGGGGAQETQYF
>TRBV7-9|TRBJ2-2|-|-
TGTGCCGCCTCCGGTGGACAGCGAACGGCCGGGGAGCTGTTTTTT
CAASGGQRTAGELFF
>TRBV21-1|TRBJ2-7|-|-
TGTGCCAGCAGCCGCTCGGGGGGCAACTACGAGCAGTACTTC
CASSRSGGNYEQYF
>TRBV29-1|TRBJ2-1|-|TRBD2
TGCAGCTCCGCTAGCGGGAACTACAATGAGCAGTTCTTC
CSSASGNYNEQFF
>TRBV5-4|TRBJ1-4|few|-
TGTGCCAGCAGCTTGAGGTTGGGCTCAGGTGAAAAACTGTTTTTT
CASSLRLGSGEKLFF
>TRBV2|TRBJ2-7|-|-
TGTGCCAGCACCGCTCTTCCGTCGGCGGACGAGCAGTACTTC
CASTALPSADEQYF
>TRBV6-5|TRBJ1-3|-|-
TGTGCCAGCAGTGCCTTGGGGGGGTCTGGAAACACCATATATTTT
CASSALGGSGNTIYF
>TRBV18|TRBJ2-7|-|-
TGTGCCAGCTCAAACCCTAGAGGCACGGACACCTACGAGCAGTACTTC
CASSNPRGTDTYEQYF
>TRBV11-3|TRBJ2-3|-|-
TGTGCCAGCAGCTTAGTCGCTTCCGCAACGGGGTCTACGCAGTATTTT
CASSLVASATGSTQYF
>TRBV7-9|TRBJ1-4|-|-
TGTGCCAGCAGCGGCTTCGAGGGCGCACTGTTTTTT
CASSGFEGALFF
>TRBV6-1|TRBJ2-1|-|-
TGTGCCAGTGGACTTCATCCAGACAATGAGCAGTTCTTC
CASGLHPDNEQFF
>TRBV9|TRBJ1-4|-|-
TGTGCCAGCAGCGCCGAGGGAGGGTCTAATGAAAAACTGTTTTTT
CASSAEGGSNEKLFF
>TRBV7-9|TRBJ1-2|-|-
TGTGCCAGCAGCCCACAGGATCCGCCCCTCTATGGCTACACCTTC
CASSPQDPPLYGYTF
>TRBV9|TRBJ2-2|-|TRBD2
TGTGCCAGCAGCGCCATAGGACTAGCGGACAACACCGGGGAGCTGTTTTTT
CASSAIGLADNTGELFF
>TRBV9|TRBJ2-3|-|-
TGTGCCAGCAGCGTAGGAGGTAGCGGATGGGAATGGGGTACAGATACGCAGTATTTT
CASSVGGSGWEWGTDTQYF
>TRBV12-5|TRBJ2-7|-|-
TGTGCTAGTGGTTTCGCGGGGCCGCCCTACGAGCAGTACTTC
CASGFAGPPYEQYF
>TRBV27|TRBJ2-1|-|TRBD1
TGTGCCAGCAGCCCTATCCGGCCGGGACAGGCTAACAATGAGCAGTTCTTC
CASSPIRPGQANNEQFF
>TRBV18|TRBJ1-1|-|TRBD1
TGTGCCAGCTCACCGGGGACAGTCATGAACACTGAAGCTTTCTTT
CASSPGTVMNTEAFF